This T cell receptor (beta chain) was sequenced in a study of blood T cell repertoires in COVID-19. Study-level information: The study drew acute and convalescent COVID-19 samples from the United States, Italy and Spain. Nucleic acid was either cDNA or gDNA, and it came from T cells, B-cell-depleted T cells, or PBMCs.

Under the authors' procedure: Estimates of nucleated cell counts were drawn from the amplification of reference gene primers. Data came from immunoSEQ multiplex PCR; TCRdb stores just in-frame clones and leaves some out. Clone size and the V and J calls come from that table; the DNA yielded D and trimming. This table has fewer than 400,000 clones, less than 85% appearing once. CDR1 and CDR2 from the germline V gene are SGDLS and YYNGEE. CDR3 length: 15 residues. The V and J ends lost 3 bases and 5 bases, in that order; junction bases with no gene match: 6. This sequence originates from a woman between 18 and 29 years old with acute or convalescent COVID-19. The chain couples TRBV9 to TRBJ2-7; TRBD1 matches at 12 bases. What was sequenced was peripheral blood. The CDR3 DNA follows: TGTGCCAGCAGCGAGGGACAGGGGGCGGCCCACGAGCAGTACTTC. Protein: CASSEGQGAAHEQYF.